This TCR beta chain originates from a study of blood T cell repertoires in COVID-19. Study context: Whether acute or convalescent, the COVID-19 samples came from the United States, Italy and Spain. Sample material is recorded as cDNA or gDNA derived from T cells, B-cell-depleted T cells, or PBMCs.

Germline values: CDR1 MDHEN, CDR2 SYDVKM. With 6 bases clipped from V and 8 bases from J, the junction kept 5 bases outside the gene matches. There are 12 residues in the CDR3. Original analysis: By means of reference gene primer amplification, nucleated cell counts were estimated. Clones were read by immunoSEQ multiplex PCR, and TCRdb kept only the in-frame ones, dropping some. Clone size and V and J calls were adopted from that table, with D and trimming inferred from the DNA. The table has 150,000 to 200,000 clones, more than 85% seen once; the top ten hold 7%. The sequenced sample consisted of peripheral blood. The clonotype comes from an elderly woman in a cohort sampled during active or convalescent COVID-19. The chain couples TRBV28 to TRBJ1-2, with 8 bases aligning to TRBD1. This CDR3 is CASRFDRGGYTF. The CDR3 nucleotides are TGTGCCAGCAGATTTGACAGGGGCGGCTACACCTTC.